The next 10 T cell receptor beta chains were all read from a single sample in a study of shared clonotypes between healthy human individuals. This table comes from immunoSEQ multiplex PCR, and its TCRdb copy is limited to in-frame clones, with some not included. The table shows 2 million to 2.5 million clones, with 85% to 95% occurring only once. The specimen sequenced was naive CD4+ T cells from PBMCs. The subset denotes: CD45RA+ positively selected. These receptors were collected from a man aged 18 to 29 in good health. Some clones in this sample may be carry-over from other donors' samples.

The CDR3 DNA is TGTGCCAGCAGCGTAGAGGCAGATACGCAGTATTTT. Its translation: CASSVEADTQYF. The V and J genes are TRBV9 and TRBJ2-3; D remains ambiguous. The length of the CDR3 is 12 residues. V lost 0 bases, J lost 4 bases, and 3 bases lay in between. Germline V gene data show CDR1 as SGDLS and CDR2 as YYNGEE. Full variable domain (missing parts from reference TRBV9 and TRBJ2-3): DSGVTQTPKHLITATGQRVTLRCSPRSGDLSVYWYQQSLDQGLQFLIQYYNGEERAKGNILERFSAQQFPDLHSELNLSSLELGDSALYFCASSVEADTQYFGPGTRLTVL.

V usage is TRBV7-9 and J usage is TRBJ1-1, with TRBD1 matching over 8 bases. The V segment lost 5 bases and the J segment 10 bases; nucleotides outside the gene matches: 6. Germline V gene lookup returns CDR1 SEHNR and CDR2 FQNEAQ (reference sequence). The CDR3 is made up of 12 amino acids. CDR3: CASSREDRAAFF. Written as DNA, the CDR3 is TGTGCCAGCAGCCGAGAGGACAGGGCAGCTTTCTTT.

The rearrangement uses TRBV5-1 and TRBJ2-7, with 9 bases matching TRBD1. V shed 4 bases and J 0 bases; nucleotides not matched to a gene: 5. Germline-derived CDR1 and CDR2 are SGHRS and YFSETQ. The CDR3 is 15 amino acids. DNA for the CDR3: TGCGCCAGCAGCCGCACAGGGGGCGTCTCCTACGAGCAGTACTTC. This encodes CASSRTGGVSYEQYF.

The chain links TRBV28 to TRBJ1-1; D is uncertain. CDR1 is MDHEN, CDR2 SYDVKM, per germline. The CDR3 length is 14 residues. Trimming pared 2 bases from V and 5 bases from J, leaving 12 bases between. This CDR3 reads CASSLPGEWTEAFF. The CDR3 nucleotides are TGTGCCAGCAGTTTACCGGGTGAGTGGACTGAAGCTTTCTTT.

In regard to this clone: Other DNA sequences of this sample code for an identical CDR3. V and J are TRBV18 and TRBJ1-4; no reliable D call. Germline V gene data show CDR1 as KGHSH and CDR2 as LQKENI. The CDR3 sequence is 12 residues long. The V and J ends lost 3 bases and 8 bases respectively, with 7 bases between them. CDR3 sequence reads: CASSPLGEKLFF. The DNA of the CDR3 is TGTGCCAGCTCACCCCTTGGGGAAAAACTGTTTTTT.

The V call is TRBV29-1, the J call TRBJ2-5; no firm D call. The V end was cut by 1 base, the J end by 1 base, with 7 bases between. This CDR3 comprises 13 residues. Germline-derived CDR1 and CDR2 are SQVTM and ANQGSEA. CDR3 loop: CSVEVGTQETQYF. The DNA of the CDR3 is TGCAGCGTTGAAGTTGGAACCCAAGAGACCCAGTACTTC.

V is TRBV19 and J is TRBJ1-5; TRBD1 might be the D (6 bases). The length of the CDR3 is 14 residues. The germline V gene encodes CDR1 LNHDA and CDR2 SQIVND (reference sequence). Trimming cost V 4 bases and J 1 base, with 8 bases left between them. The chain's CDR3 is CASSKGQSNQPQHF. DNA of the CDR3: TGTGCCAGTAGTAAAGGACAGAGCAATCAGCCCCAGCATTTT.

The chain is built from TRBV9 and TRBJ2-2; 8 bases fit TRBD2. The CDR3 is 15 amino acids. Unmatched junction bases numbered 6, after V lost 2 bases and J lost 6 bases. Germline-derived CDR1 and CDR2 are SGDLS and YYNGEE. CDR3 residues: CASSVESGSSGELFF. As DNA, the CDR3 is TGTGCCAGCAGCGTCGAAAGCGGGAGTTCCGGGGAGCTGTTTTTT.

A note on this clone: Other DNA variants within this sample encode the same CDR3. The chain joins TRBV6-1 to TRBJ2-7; D not resolved. V lost 6 bases and J 1 base, leaving 4 bases between the germline ends. CDR1 is MNHNS and CDR2 is SASEGT in the germline V gene. The CDR3 consists of 11 residues. CDR3 in amino acids: CASSPSYEQYF. As DNA, the CDR3 is TGTGCCAGCAGCCCTTCCTACGAGCAGTACTTC.

The genes are TRBV27 and TRBJ1-5; D gene unclear. Germline CDR1 and CDR2: MNHEY and SMNVEV (reference sequence). The CDR3 is made up of 14 amino acids. Trimming removed 3 bases at V and 3 bases at J, with 9 bases between. The CDR3 spells CASSLTSYNQPQHF. In nucleotides, the CDR3 is TGTGCCAGCAGTTTGACATCCTACAATCAGCCCCAGCATTTT.